These 32 T cell receptor beta chains originate from one sample sequenced in a study of blood T cell repertoires in COVID-19 (dated by TCRdb to about 2020). Library creation used the immunoSEQ multiplex PCR assay. Drawn from immuneACCESS, this table holds only the in-frame rearrangements with V and J called that TCRdb kept. Clones are partly lost; checked studies trace under half to an unresolved V gene and leave the rest unexplained. This sample lists 410,000 or so clones; around 91% were detected once. Roughly 1.6% of the sample rests with the top ten. Sequenced input: peripheral blood. Receptors originate from a woman in her 40s with COVID-19, enrolled during active disease.

The rearrangement uses TRBV19 and TRBJ1-5; no clear D gene. V lost 1 base, J lost 4 bases, and 2 bases lay in between. From germline, CDR1 is LNHDA and CDR2 SQIVND (reference sequence). This CDR3 has 12 residues. CDR3 protein: CASSIANQPQHF. CDR3 nucleotide sequence: TGTGCCAGTAGTATAGCGAATCAGCCCCAGCATTTT.

This chain joins TRBV9 and TRBJ1-4; TRBD1 aligns across 9 bases. Germline CDR1 reads SGDLS; CDR2 reads YYNGEE. V lost 2 bases and J lost 6; bases outside the gene matches: 5. The CDR3 spans 15 residues. The CDR3 coding sequence is TGTGCCAGCAGCGTGACGGGGACAGGGTATGAAAAACTGTTTTTT. Its translation: CASSVTGTGYEKLFF.

The CDR3 sequence is CASSTLQGTNSPLHF. CDR3 sequence (DNA): TGTGCCAGCTCTACTCTACAGGGTACGAATTCACCCCTCCACTTT. This sequence joins TRBV18 and TRBJ1-6, with a tentative D call TRBD1 (6 bases). CDR3 length equals 15 residues. The V end was cut by 6 bases, the J end by 7 bases, with 16 bases between. Germline-derived CDR1 and CDR2 are KGHSH and LQKENI.

The chain employs TRBV30 and TRBJ2-7; the match to TRBD1 covers 8 bases. This CDR3 is built from 15 residues. Germline trimming cut 2 bases from V and 1 base from J; bases unmatched to any gene: 7. The germline gives CDR1 GTSNPN, CDR2 SVGIG (reference sequence). The CDR3 spells CAWSFQGARSYEQYF. DNA for the CDR3: TGTGCCTGGAGTTTCCAGGGGGCGCGGTCCTACGAGCAGTACTTC.

The rearrangement joins TRBV5-1 to TRBJ1-4, with 10 bases lining up with TRBD1. Germline CDR1 reads SGHRS; CDR2 reads YFSETQ. The CDR3 consists of 16 residues. Trimming cost V 2 bases and J 8 bases; bases outside gene matches: 9. The CDR3 region is CASSFGQGVAWEKLFF. Here the CDR3 DNA reads TGCGCCAGCAGCTTCGGACAGGGGGTGGCTTGGGAAAAACTGTTTTTT.

The V gene is TRBV28, the J gene TRBJ1-2, with 8 bases fitting TRBD1. With V trimmed by 4 bases and J by 2 bases, 9 bases remained unmatched. The CDR3 is made up of 16 amino acids. CDR1 MDHEN and CDR2 SYDVKM come from the germline V gene. For the CDR3, the DNA is TGTGCCAGCAGTTCCGCCTACAGGGGGAAGAACTATGGCTACACCTTC. It yields the protein CASSSAYRGKNYGYTF.

The genes are TRBV10-3 and TRBJ2-3; the D gene is possibly TRBD2 (6 bases). Germline-derived CDR1 and CDR2 are ENHRY and SYGVKD. V lost 6 bases and J lost 2, with 12 bases in between. The CDR3 has 14 amino acids. The CDR3 DNA reads TGTGCCATCAGCCCTAGCGCAAACACAGATACGCAGTATTTT. The encoded protein is CAISPSANTDTQYF.

The CDR3 region has the DNA TGTGCCAGCACCGAAGGCAGCGCTTCTCAGCCCCAGCATTTT. Amino acid sequence: CASTEGSASQPQHF. This sequence joins TRBV6-5 and TRBJ1-5; D is unclear. Germline lookup yields CDR1 MNHEY and CDR2 SVGAGI. The CDR3 is 14 residues long. The V end lost 7 bases, the J end lost 6 bases, and 16 bases lay between the germline ends.

CDR3 DNA: TGTGCCAGCAGTTCGATCGGGACAGGGCGGGACGGCTACACCTTC. Translation gives CASSSIGTGRDGYTF. The V gene is TRBV27, the J gene TRBJ1-2, with 9 nucleotides matching TRBD1. The junction had 11 bases not matched to a gene; V was cut back by 4 bases and J by 8 bases. The germline V gene encodes CDR1 MNHEY and CDR2 SMNVEV (reference sequence). This CDR3 region has 15 residues.

The chain combines TRBV6-5 with TRBJ1-2; D is uncertain. Looked up from germline, CDR1 is MNHEY and CDR2 is SVGAGI. The CDR3 totals 14 residues. The germline V and J ends were trimmed by 4 bases and 2 bases, with 11 bases remaining between them. CDR3 in DNA: TGTGCCAGCAGTTCCGGGAGTTTAAACTATGGCTACACCTTC. This gives the protein CASSSGSLNYGYTF.

V and J are TRBV4-3 and TRBJ2-7; D not certain. The CDR3 is 15 amino acids. CDR1 is LGHNA, CDR2 YSLEER, per germline. V lost 3 bases to trimming and J lost 4 bases, with 16 bases between them. Written as DNA, the CDR3 is TGCGCCAGCAGCCACCTACAAAAAGGAGTTTACGAGCAGTACTTC. Protein product: CASSHLQKGVYEQYF.

The chain joins TRBV9 to TRBJ1-1; possible D gene TRBD1, 5 bases. CDR3 length: 16 residues. The germline V gene encodes CDR1 SGDLS and CDR2 YYNGEE. Deletions cut 0 bases from V and 2 bases from J, with 14 bases between. The CDR3: CASSVGPWGGNTEAFF. The CDR3 DNA follows: TGTGCCAGCAGCGTAGGCCCCTGGGGGGGAAACACTGAAGCTTTCTTT.

V is TRBV10-3 and J is TRBJ1-1; 9 nucleotides line up with TRBD1. CDR3 length: 14 residues. The germline V gene encodes CDR1 ENHRY and CDR2 SYGVKD. J was trimmed by 5 bases and V by 6 bases; bases with no gene match: 7. This CDR3 is CAISAGQGMTEAFF. The DNA of the CDR3 is TGTGCCATCAGCGCGGGACAGGGTATGACTGAAGCTTTCTTT.

Only a few counts were recorded for this clone. The chain carries TRBV28 and TRBJ2-3; TRBD1 is a possible D gene (5 bases). The CDR3 sequence is 14 residues long. With 3 bases removed from V and 0 bases from J, the gap between germline ends came to 7 bases. Germline V gene sequence: CDR1 MDHEN, CDR2 SYDVKM. The chain's CDR3 is CASSLGPSTDTQYF. In DNA, the CDR3 is TGTGCCAGCAGTTTGGGGCCGAGCACAGATACGCAGTATTTT.

The V gene is TRBV6-5, the J gene TRBJ1-6; no reliable D call. Germline CDR1 and CDR2: MNHEY and SVGAGI. V was trimmed by 8 bases and J by 5 bases, leaving 10 bases between them. This CDR3 is built from 13 residues. CDR3 coding DNA: TGTGCCAGCCGCGGGTGGAATAATTCACCCCTCCACTTT. It translates to CASRGWNNSPLHF.

The chain employs TRBV12-5 and TRBJ1-3; D is uncertain. The CDR3 length is 14 residues. Trimming took 5 bases from V and 7 from J, leaving 15 bases between them. Per the germline V gene, CDR1 is LGHNT and CDR2 is FRNRAP. The DNA for the CDR3 is TGTGCTAGTGGTCTGATCGACATGGGCAACACCATATATTTT. It encodes CASGLIDMGNTIYF.

This chain connects TRBV5-1 to TRBJ2-1, with D maybe TRBD2 (6 bases). The V end lost 6 bases, the J end lost 8 bases, and 24 bases lay between the germline ends. CDR1 and CDR2 from the germline V gene are SGHRS and YFSETQ. The CDR3 extends over 16 amino acids. The CDR3 sequence: CASTKLGGGGGDEQFF. The CDR3, as DNA: TGCGCCAGCACCAAACTGGGAGGCGGTGGTGGCGATGAGCAGTTCTTC.

The V gene is TRBV27, the J gene TRBJ2-5; D perhaps matches TRBD1 (6 bases). Trimming stripped 5 bases from V and 5 bases from J, with 18 bases between. CDR3 length equals 15 residues. Germline-derived CDR1 and CDR2 are MNHEY and SMNVEV (reference sequence). The CDR3 sequence is CASSVTGFRLETQYF. The CDR3 DNA is TGTGCCAGCAGTGTAACAGGGTTTAGGCTGGAGACCCAGTACTTC.

The V call is TRBV5-1, the J call TRBJ2-7; TRBD2 matches 11 bases. This CDR3 region has 15 residues. CDR1 is SGHRS, CDR2 YFSETQ, per germline. The V segment lost 0 bases and the J segment 5 bases; nucleotides outside the gene matches: 4. The CDR3 DNA follows: TGCGCCAGCAGCTTGGATAGCGGGAGGGCCGACGAGCAGTACTTC. This sequence encodes CASSLDSGRADEQYF.

This clone showed up just a few times. This chain uses TRBV2 with TRBJ2-7, with D unresolved. The V gene's germline CDR1 is SNHLY and CDR2 FYNNEI. Trimming pared 8 bases from V and 0 bases from J, leaving 20 bases between. The CDR3 spans 16 residues. DNA for the CDR3: TGTGCCAGCTGTGCGGCCCCGACTCTCAGCTCCTACGAGCAGTACTTC. Amino acids: CASCAAPTLSSYEQYF.

J is TRBJ2-3 and V is TRBV7-3; 10 bases align to TRBD2. J gave up 0 bases and V 4 bases, and 4 bases lay outside the gene matches. Germline loops: CDR1 SGHTA, CDR2 FQGTGA. CDR3 size: 16 residues. The chain's CDR3 is CASSSVAGGSTDTQYF. CDR3 coding DNA: TGTGCCAGCAGCTCAGTAGCGGGGGGCAGCACAGATACGCAGTATTTT.

This chain joins TRBV6-1 and TRBJ1-4; TRBD1 might be the D (6 bases). Trimming took off 3 bases at V and 4 bases at J, with 12 bases between the two ends. The germline V gene has CDR1 MNHNS and CDR2 SASEGT. The CDR3 spans 15 residues. The CDR3 DNA sequence: TGTGCCAGCAGTGAGCTGGGCAGGGGTAATGAAAAACTGTTTTTT. Residues: CASSELGRGNEKLFF.

The chain recombines TRBV6-5 with TRBJ1-2, with 7 positions matching TRBD1. The length of the CDR3 is 15 residues. V shed 2 bases, J shed 3 bases, and the junction held 6 bases outside the gene matches. From germline, CDR1 is MNHEY and CDR2 SVGAGI. The CDR3 DNA reads TGTGCCAGCAGTTACCTAGGACAGGTTGACTATGGCTACACCTTC. Amino acid sequence: CASSYLGQVDYGYTF.

This chain joins TRBV6-5 and TRBJ2-2, with 11 bases matching TRBD1. Germline values: CDR1 MNHEY, CDR2 SVGAGI. Trimming took 6 bases from V and 5 from J; bases not matched to a gene: 5. This CDR3 spans 15 amino acids. In DNA, the CDR3 is TGTGCCAGCAGAACCGGACAGGGGGCAACCGGGGAGCTGTTTTTT. Translated: CASRTGQGATGELFF.

The chain couples TRBV7-3 to TRBJ1-6; no clear D. Looked up from germline, CDR1 is SGHTA and CDR2 is FQGTGA. The CDR3 covers 15 residues. V lost 7 bases and J 10 bases, leaving 20 bases between the germline ends. The CDR3 is CASNQDGVLGSPLHF. As DNA, the CDR3 is TGTGCCAGCAACCAGGACGGGGTTTTAGGGTCACCCCTCCACTTT.

The rearrangement joins TRBV5-1 to TRBJ1-4; 7 bases map to TRBD1. From germline, CDR1 is SGHRS and CDR2 YFSETQ. The junction had 9 bases not matched to a gene; V was cut back by 2 bases and J by 8 bases. The CDR3 sequence is 15 residues long. In DNA, the CDR3 is TGCGCCAGCAGCTTCGACAGGGTTAGTGGCGAAAAACTGTTTTTT. It yields the protein CASSFDRVSGEKLFF.

This chain uses TRBV30 with TRBJ1-1; D may be TRBD1 (5 bases). The CDR3 contains 14 residues. Germline CDR1 GTSNPN, CDR2 SVGIG (reference sequence). The germline V and J ends were trimmed by 2 bases and 0 bases, with 10 bases remaining between them. The CDR3, as DNA: TGTGCCTGGAGTAAGGGGCTCTTGAACACTGAAGCTTTCTTT. Translation gives CAWSKGLLNTEAFF.

This chain connects TRBV10-3 to TRBJ1-1, with no clear D. Germline V gene data show CDR1 as ENHRY and CDR2 as SYGVKD. V was clipped by 6 bases and J by 1 base, with 3 bases between them. The CDR3 contains 11 residues. DNA for the CDR3: TGTGCCATCAGCAGGAACACTGAAGCTTTCTTT. The encoded protein is CAISRNTEAFF.

CDR3 amino acids: CASSPRVVNTEAFF. CDR3 nucleotide sequence: TGTGCCAGCAGCCCCCGTGTCGTGAACACTGAAGCTTTCTTT. This chain connects TRBV3-1 (or the pseudogene TRBV3-2) to TRBJ1-1, with D uncertain. CDR1 and CDR2 (germline): LGHDT, YNNKEL (reference sequence). The V end lost 4 bases, the J end lost 0 bases, and 9 bases lay between the germline ends. The CDR3 is 14 residues long.

This sequence joins TRBV3-1 (or the pseudogene TRBV3-2) and TRBJ1-4, with a weak D call TRBD1 (6 bases). The V end was cut by 0 bases, the J end by 8 bases, with 10 bases between. CDR1 is LGHDT and CDR2 is YNNKEL in the germline V gene (reference sequence). The CDR3 has 14 amino acids. CDR3 sequence: CASSQEQGGEKLFF. CDR3 sequence (DNA): TGTGCCAGCAGCCAAGAACAGGGAGGGGAAAAACTGTTTTTT.

This chain uses TRBV29-1 with TRBJ2-1; TRBD2 matches 9 bases. Trimming at V came to 4 bases and at J to 3 bases, leaving 4 bases not matched to a gene. Germline values: CDR1 SQVTM, CDR2 ANQGSEA. CDR3 length: 14 amino acids. Written as DNA, the CDR3 is TGCAGCGTTGCCCCAGCGGGGGGCTACAATGAGCAGTTCTTC. Protein product: CSVAPAGGYNEQFF.

This chain links TRBV5-1 with TRBJ1-3; the D is unclear. The CDR3 is 16 amino acids. Germline values: CDR1 SGHRS, CDR2 YFSETQ. V lost 1 base and J 3 bases, leaving 14 bases between the germline ends. CDR3: CASSLRAGSIGNTIYF. CDR3 DNA: TGCGCCAGCAGCTTGAGGGCGGGGAGTATTGGAAACACCATATATTTT.